A selection of T cell receptor beta chains follows, all from one sample in a study of blood T cell repertoires in COVID-19. The assay was immunoSEQ multiplex PCR, and TCRdb's table has in-frame clones only and misses some. The repertoire consists of over 150,000 clones, with roughly 80% occurring once and the leading ten covering 25% to 30%. Sequencing used peripheral blood. These receptors all come from a woman in her fifties or sixties with acute or convalescent COVID-19. CDR3s include the opening cysteine and the closing phenylalanine or tryptophan. The order of the fields is V gene, CDR3 length, CDR3 protein.

v_gene: TRBV7-9; len: 13; CDR3aa: CASSLGTGREAFF
v_gene: TRBV11-3; len: 16; CDR3aa: CASSLSGGIVYNEQFF
v_gene: TRBV12-3/TRBV12-4; len: 12; CDR3aa: CASSFRGNEQFF
v_gene: TRBV4-1; len: 13; CDR3aa: CASKRGLYNEQFF
v_gene: TRBV27; len: 15; CDR3aa: CASSPRDSPLYEQYF
v_gene: TRBV28; len: 18; CDR3aa: CASSPPRQGGYSNQPQHF
v_gene: TRBV6-5; len: 15; CDR3aa: CASSYDRGLGDTQYF
v_gene: TRBV6-5; len: 14; CDR3aa: CASNHKSTNEKLFF
v_gene: TRBV5-1; len: 14; CDR3aa: CASSLAPAAETQYF
v_gene: TRBV2; len: 16; CDR3aa: CASYRERGEFTGELFF
v_gene: TRBV7-8; len: 13; CDR3aa: CASSRTGVYGYTF
v_gene: TRBV4-2; len: 14; CDR3aa: CASRPGQTNTEAFF
v_gene: TRBV15; len: 14; CDR3aa: CATSSGGAGGTQYF
v_gene: TRBV30; len: 12; CDR3aa: CAHGQNNEKLFF
v_gene: TRBV5-4; len: 16; CDR3aa: CASSPTGTVSPNTIYF
v_gene: TRBV3-1/TRBV3-2; len: 16; CDR3aa: CASSHVGRGSGTEAFF
v_gene: TRBV2; len: 15; CDR3aa: CASSVAVLGANVLTF
v_gene: TRBV28; len: 15; CDR3aa: CASSLTGTGGQAQHF
v_gene: TRBV20-1; len: 18; CDR3aa: CSASRLAGTTGSYNEQFF
v_gene: TRBV7-8; len: 17; CDR3aa: CASIRLGQDRGGTEAFF
v_gene: TRBV2; len: 16; CDR3aa: CASSRRSTSIADTQYF
v_gene: TRBV9; len: 16; CDR3aa: CASSTFRGLSGNTIYF
v_gene: TRBV5-1; len: 14; CDR3aa: CASSTGQGYNEQFF
v_gene: TRBV19; len: 15; CDR3aa: CASAKIGTGDYGYTF
v_gene: TRBV6-5; len: 15; CDR3aa: CASSYSGRGNYGYTF
v_gene: TRBV28; len: 18; CDR3aa: CASSLTPLLAGGPKEQFF
v_gene: TRBV24-1; len: 15; CDR3aa: CATRDGGGAEETQYF
v_gene: TRBV7-9; len: 16; CDR3aa: CASSPTGTSLSYGYTF
v_gene: TRBV15; len: 13; CDR3aa: CATSLAGGNTIYF
v_gene: TRBV30; len: 12; CDR3aa: CAWSVTGVEAFF
v_gene: TRBV3-1/TRBV3-2; len: 14; CDR3aa: CASSQVLTTGELFF
v_gene: TRBV25-1; len: 16; CDR3aa: CASSEERTRRRHEQYF
v_gene: TRBV6-5; len: 14; CDR3aa: CASRTGGLVDTQYF
v_gene: TRBV5-1; len: 15; CDR3aa: CASSLEPGNNSPLHF
v_gene: TRBV14; len: 14; CDR3aa: CASSRPYRVNEQFF
v_gene: TRBV7-6; len: 17; CDR3aa: CASSPGTLAGGADTQYF
v_gene: TRBV3-1/TRBV3-2; len: 13; CDR3aa: CASSLRQVTEAFF
v_gene: TRBV5-1; len: 15; CDR3aa: CASSIVSGQYTEAFF